Shown below are 20 T cell receptor beta chains from a single sample sequenced in a study of T cell responses to AZD1222 COVID-19 vaccine. The table came from immunoSEQ multiplex PCR; TCRdb's copy has only in-frame clones and leaves some out. The sample records roughly 150,000 clones, 85% to 95% being singletons. The source was peripheral blood, collected on day 0 of AZD1222 vaccination. Source of these receptors: an adult in good health.

J is TRBJ2-7 and V is TRBV29-1, with TRBD2 as a possible D gene (5 bases). This CDR3 comprises 15 residues. Germline CDR1 is SQVTM and CDR2 is ANQGSEA. V was shortened by 0 bases and J by 3 bases, with 15 bases between the two germline ends. CDR3 residues: CSVEDHRGYNYEQYF. The CDR3 region has the DNA TGCAGCGTTGAAGATCATCGGGGATACAACTACGAGCAGTACTTC.

This clone was counted a single time. Here the CDR3 reads CASSDGSPVNSPLHF. Written as DNA, the CDR3 is TGTGCCAGCAGTGACGGGAGCCCCGTTAATTCACCCCTCCACTTT. The rearrangement uses TRBV2 and TRBJ1-6; no definite D call. CDR3 length: 15 residues. The germline V gene encodes CDR1 SNHLY and CDR2 FYNNEI. The V and J ends lost 3 bases and 6 bases respectively, with 12 bases between them.

The chain joins TRBV6-5 to TRBJ1-1, with a possible D match to TRBD1 (5 bases). This CDR3 comprises 13 residues. V shed 6 bases and J shed 5 bases, with 13 bases lying between them. Germline values: CDR1 MNHEY, CDR2 SVGAGI. CDR3 coding DNA: TGTGCCAGCAGCCGGGGCGTTTGGACTGAAGCTTTCTTT. Translated, it gives CASSRGVWTEAFF.

V gene TRBV5-6 combines with J gene TRBJ1-1; D ambiguous. The CDR3 spans 13 residues. Germline V gene sequence: CDR1 SGHDT, CDR2 YYEEEE. Between the trimmed V and J ends, which lost 0 bases and 2 bases, there was a span of 5 bases. The CDR3 loop reads CASSLGGNTEAFF. The CDR3 nucleotides read TGTGCCAGCAGCTTGGGGGGTAACACTGAAGCTTTCTTT.

This rearrangement joins TRBV7-2 to TRBJ1-1; D call uncertain. Trimming left V 3 bases short and J 5 bases short, with 7 bases between. The CDR3 runs 12 residues. Germline V lookup: CDR1 SGHTA, CDR2 FQGNSA. The CDR3 DNA follows: TGTGCCAGCAGCTTGAAGCAGACTGAAGCTTTCTTT. Translated: CASSLKQTEAFF.

The chain uses TRBV18 and TRBJ2-7; 10 nucleotides agree with TRBD1. This CDR3 contains 15 residues. Per the germline V gene, CDR1 is KGHSH and CDR2 is LQKENI. J was trimmed by 2 bases and V by 1 base; bases with no gene match: 2. The CDR3 loop is CASSPLGQGAYEQYF. Here the CDR3 DNA reads TGTGCCAGCTCACCACTAGGACAGGGGGCCTACGAGCAGTACTTC.

This chain links TRBV15 with TRBJ1-6; no clear D gene. This CDR3 is built from 14 residues. Trimming removed 3 bases from V and 9 bases from J, with 12 bases in between. Germline V gene sequence: CDR1 LNHNV, CDR2 YYDKDF (reference sequence). The DNA of the CDR3 is TGTGCCACCAGCAGTTCTGGGTCTGGTTCACCCCTCCACTTT. This translates into CATSSSGSGSPLHF.

The J gene is TRBJ1-6, the V gene TRBV5-1; D is uncertain. This CDR3 comprises 16 residues. Germline assignment: CDR1 SGHRS and CDR2 YFSETQ. V dropped 4 bases and J dropped 9 bases, with 20 bases sitting between them. The CDR3 DNA sequence: TGCGCCAGCAGCCAGGACGATCCTCCTATAATTTCACCCCTCCACTTT. Residues: CASSQDDPPIISPLHF. The variable domain in full, with the rest retrieved from reference TRBV5-1 and TRBJ1-6, is KAGVTQTPRYLIKTRGQQVTLSCSPISGHRSVSWYQQTPGQGLQFLFEYFSETQRNKGNFPGRFSGRQFSNSRSEMNVSTLELGDSALYLCASSQDDPPIISPLHFGNGTRLTVT.

V gene TRBV11-2 combines with J gene TRBJ2-5; 9 bases are a match to TRBD1. CDR3 length: 15 amino acids. V was pared by 4 bases and J by 5 bases, with 8 bases of the junction left unmatched. CDR1 and CDR2 (germline): SGHAT, FQNNGV. In nucleotides, the CDR3 is TGTGCCAGCAGCTCCCACCGAGACAGGGGGGAGACCCAGTACTTC. Residues: CASSSHRDRGETQYF.

The chain couples TRBV19 to TRBJ1-3, with D tentatively TRBD1 (6 bases). Per germline, CDR1 LNHDA and CDR2 SQIVND (reference sequence). Deletions cut 3 bases from V and 1 base from J, with 10 bases between. CDR3 length: 15 residues. CDR3 in amino acids: CASSITQGSGNTIYF. CDR3 DNA sequence: TGTGCCAGTAGTATCACCCAGGGGTCTGGAAACACCATATATTTT.

The chain has TRBV9 and TRBJ2-1; D ambiguous. Looked up from germline, CDR1 is SGDLS and CDR2 is YYNGEE. Trimming shortened V by 0 bases and J by 11 bases, and 15 bases separated the two germline ends. The CDR3 loop spans 14 amino acids. The CDR3 bases are TGTGCCAGCAGCGTAGATGCATTAACAATGAAGCAGTTCTTC. Amino acid sequence: CASSVDALTMKQFF.

This chain uses TRBV27 with TRBJ2-7; 13 bases line up with TRBD2. Germline lookup yields CDR1 MNHEY and CDR2 SMNVEV (reference sequence). Trimming removed 8 bases from V and 2 bases from J; junction bases left unmatched: 12. The CDR3 consists of 17 residues. CDR3 sequence: CASSRTGTSGVTYEQYF. Written as DNA, the CDR3 is TGTGCCAGCTCTCGCACCGGGACTAGCGGGGTAACCTACGAGCAGTACTTC.

This chain joins TRBV5-4 and TRBJ2-1; the D gene is possibly TRBD2 (5 bases). The CDR3 length is 14 residues. Looked up from germline, CDR1 is SGHNT and CDR2 is YYREEE (reference sequence). Trimming stripped 7 bases from V and 5 bases from J, with 16 bases between. The CDR3 DNA is TGTGCCAGCTCCCGGCTAGCCCTCGACAATGAGCAGTTCTTC. This gives the protein CASSRLALDNEQFF.

The rearrangement joins TRBV7-3 to TRBJ2-3; D perhaps matches TRBD2 (6 bases). Trimming left V 1 base short and J 4 bases short, with 15 bases between. The CDR3 has 16 amino acids. The germline gives CDR1 SGHTA, CDR2 FQGTGA. CDR3 sequence reads: CASSLNPSVGADTQYF. In DNA form, the CDR3 reads TGTGCCAGCAGCTTAAACCCTAGCGTGGGGGCAGATACGCAGTATTTT.

The chain carries TRBV19 and TRBJ1-5; no clear D gene. Germline values: CDR1 LNHDA, CDR2 SQIVND (reference sequence). This CDR3 contains 15 residues. V lost 3 bases, J lost 1 base, and 10 bases lay in between. The CDR3 nucleotides are TGTGCCAGTAGTATTATAGGGTCGAGCAATCAGCCCCAGCATTTT. Residues: CASSIIGSSNQPQHF.

The gene calls are TRBV9 and TRBJ1-2; 7 nucleotides align to TRBD1. CDR1 is SGDLS and CDR2 is YYNGEE in the germline V gene. This CDR3 spans 14 amino acids. V lost 3 bases to trimming and J lost 8 bases; unmatched junction nucleotides: 10. The CDR3, as DNA: TGTGCCAGCAGCGAATCAAGGGGGCGGGAAGGCTACACCTTC. Amino acid sequence: CASSESRGREGYTF.

The J gene is TRBJ2-1, the V gene TRBV30, with 7 bases aligning to TRBD2. Germline CDR1 reads GTSNPN; CDR2 reads SVGIG (reference sequence). After removal of 2 bases from V and 5 bases from J, the junction contained 6 bases not matched to a gene. The CDR3 runs to 14 residues. The CDR3 here is CAWSLGLGDNEQFF. The CDR3 bases are TGTGCCTGGAGTTTAGGACTAGGGGACAATGAGCAGTTCTTC.

The rearrangement uses TRBV10-3 and TRBJ2-7; D tentatively fits TRBD1 or TRBD2 (5 bases each). V was pared by 0 bases and J by 8 bases, with 14 bases between. In germline, CDR1 is ENHRY, CDR2 SYGVKD. The CDR3 sequence is 14 residues long. The CDR3 reads CAISESGPFDQQYF. The CDR3, as DNA: TGTGCCATCAGTGAGTCGGGACCGTTCGATCAGCAGTACTTC.

This clone was seen more than once but under ten times. The chain is built from TRBV4-1 and TRBJ2-2; D tentatively fits TRBD1 or TRBD2 (6 bases each). Per the germline V gene, CDR1 is MGHRA and CDR2 is YSYEKL. The V end lost 0 bases, the J end lost 6 bases, and 14 bases lay between the germline ends. The CDR3 has 16 amino acids. For the CDR3, the DNA is TGCGCCAGCAGCCAAGATCTGGGGGGCGATGCCGGGGAGCTGTTTTTT. This translates into CASSQDLGGDAGELFF.

The chain joins TRBV28 to TRBJ2-5, with 12 bases lining up with TRBD2. V lost 3 bases, J lost 1 base, and 6 bases stayed unmatched. Germline V gives CDR1 MDHEN, CDR2 SYDVKM. This CDR3 is 17 amino acids long. CDR3 nucleotide sequence: TGTGCCAGCAGTTTTACTACTAGCGGGGGGCCCCAAGAGACCCAGTACTTC. Translation gives CASSFTTSGGPQETQYF.